Here is one T cell receptor (beta chain) with its context. The CDR3 loop spans 15 amino acids. V dropped 4 bases and J dropped 2 bases, with 12 bases sitting between them. The germline gives CDR1 SGHKS, CDR2 YYEKEE (reference sequence). Only in-frame clones appear in the TCRdb table, and some are missing; sequencing was by immunoSEQ multiplex PCR. The sample lists approximately 100,000 clones; 81% were seen once. This record comes from a study of blood T cell repertoires in COVID-19. The chain carries TRBV5-5 and TRBJ1-4, with D maybe TRBD1 (5 bases). The sequence was obtained from a woman aged 80 or older with acute or convalescent COVID-19. The sample comprised peripheral blood. The CDR3 is CASSRGRGTNEKLFF. The DNA of the CDR3 is TGTGCCAGCAGCCGGGGGAGAGGGACTAATGAAAAACTGTTTTTT.